This T cell receptor beta chain was profiled in a study of response to subunit inactivated influenza vaccine. The study's findings and limits: Each seasonal influenza vaccination recruits few new T cells, the authors suggested.

This clonotype was observed a handful of times. Antigen: not known. Germline V lookup: CDR1 SGHTA, CDR2 FQGNSA. The CDR3 has 11 residues. Trimming stripped 5 bases from V and 3 bases from J, with 4 bases between. TCRdb processed the RT-PCR reads anew with MiXCR; each CDR3 protein has one entry. This sample has a few hundred thousand distinct CDR3 sequences, with just over 20% found just once. Specimen: PBMCs from blood, collected 21 months after vaccination. The chain employs TRBV7-2 and TRBJ1-1; no reliable D call. The receptor's source is a man aged 50-75 years who received an inactivated influenza vaccine. The CDR3 DNA sequence: TGTGCCAGCAGCGTACACACTGAAGCTTTCTTT. As protein: CASSVHTEAFF.